This T cell receptor beta chain emerged from a study of T cell repertoires and HLA-DP antigens. Study summary: Sorted CD137+CD4+ samples averaged around 230 ng DNA; pre-culture CD4+ samples, around 1,100 ng.

Only in-frame clones appear in the TCRdb table, and some are missing; sequencing was by immunoSEQ multiplex PCR. The sample contains some 120,000 clones, 90% to 95% of which appear only once. Broader study findings: Clones undetected before culture averaged roughly 40% against one allele and roughly 53% against the other. Against both alloantigens, CD137+ clonality was similar, approximately 0.39.

CDR3 length equals 13 residues. The V and J ends lost 4 bases and 2 bases respectively, with 6 bases between them. Germline V CDR1 and CDR2: SGHVS, FNYEAQ. Worth noting for this clone: The antigen is unknown.

This chain uses TRBV7-6 with TRBJ1-5, with D perhaps matching TRBD1 (6 bases). Sequencing used CD4+ T cells from PBMCs. The clonotype was recovered from a woman between 18 and 29 years old in good health and CMV-seronegative. In DNA, the CDR3 is TGTGCCAGCAGCTCAGGGGGCAATCAGCCCCAGCATTTT. Residues: CASSSGGNQPQHF.